The 32 T cell receptor beta chains presented below share a single source sample, sequenced in a study of T cells in Graves' hyperthyroidism and ophthalmopathy. RNA transcripts yielded amplified TCR beta CDR3 regions. The HTBI primer set was used in a first-round RT-PCR of the TCR CDR3. TCRdb analysed the multiplex PCR reads with MiXCR anew, one entry per CDR3 protein. Of around 690,000 distinct CDR3 sequences in the sample, less than 25% were seen once. Sequences were obtained from blood. Source of these receptors: a man aged 25-40 years with Graves' ophthalmopathy.

The J gene is TRBJ1-3, the V gene TRBV20-1, with a tentative D call TRBD1 (5 bases). This CDR3 is 15 amino acids long. Between the trimmed V and J ends, which lost 3 bases and 2 bases, there was a span of 14 bases. The germline V gene has CDR1 DFQATT and CDR2 SNEGSKA (reference sequence). CDR3 region: CSARQGGVTGNTIYF. Here the CDR3 DNA reads TGCAGTGCTAGGCAGGGCGGGGTAACTGGAAACACCATATATTTT.

The V call is TRBV7-9, the J call TRBJ1-1; possibly TRBD1 for D (5 bases). The CDR3 sequence is 17 residues long. The V and J ends lost 5 bases and 4 bases respectively, with 23 bases between them. CDR1 and CDR2 from the germline V gene are SEHNR and FQNEAQ (reference sequence). CDR3 in amino acids: CASSPLFGGEFGTEAFF. CDR3 sequence (DNA): TGTGCCAGCAGCCCGCTCTTCGGAGGGGAGTTTGGCACTGAAGCTTTCTTT.

Notes on this clonotype: An end of the junction does not agree with germline; a read error may underlie this. This chain links TRBV10-3 with TRBJ2-2; the D gene could be TRBD1 or TRBD2 (6 bases each). The germline V gene has CDR1 ENHRY and CDR2 SYGVKD. CDR3 size: 13 residues. CDR3 loop: CATSGGQAGELFF. The CDR3 region has the DNA TGTGCCACCAGTGGGGGGCAAGCCGGGGAGCTGTTTTTT.

Many counts were recorded for this clonotype. The chain combines TRBV7-2 with TRBJ2-7, with 10 nucleotides matching TRBD1. The CDR3 totals 14 residues. The ends lost 5 bases at V and 5 bases at J; junction bases unmatched: 6. Germline V gene data show CDR1 as SGHTA and CDR2 as FQGNSA. This CDR3 is CASSTKGQGHEQYF. In nucleotides, the CDR3 is TGTGCCAGCAGCACCAAGGGACAGGGGCACGAGCAGTACTTC.

This clonotype showed up many times. The rearrangement joins TRBV2 to TRBJ2-1; 10 positions match TRBD2. The CDR3 loop spans 17 amino acids. Germline CDR1 and CDR2: SNHLY and FYNNEI. V lost 6 bases to trimming and J lost 8 bases; unmatched junction nucleotides: 16. The CDR3 sequence is CASRAPSGSGSTDEQFF. As DNA, the CDR3 is TGTGCCAGCAGGGCCCCTAGCGGGAGCGGTAGTACGGATGAGCAGTTCTTC.

This clonotype showed up just a few times. V and J are TRBV6-1 and TRBJ1-4; D ambiguous. The V and J ends lost 6 bases and 7 bases respectively, with 9 bases between them. CDR1 and CDR2 from the germline V gene are MNHNS and SASEGT. The CDR3 covers 12 residues. The CDR3 nucleotides are TGTGCCAGCAGCGGATCGGGTGAAAAACTGTTTTTT. Protein: CASSGSGEKLFF.

This clonotype was seen more than once but under ten times. The gene calls are TRBV29-1 and TRBJ2-6, with 8 bases lining up with TRBD1. The V and J ends lost 0 bases and 2 bases, in that order; junction bases with no gene match: 0. Per the germline V gene, CDR1 is SQVTM and CDR2 is ANQGSEA. The CDR3 runs to 15 residues. Written as DNA, the CDR3 is TGCAGCGTTGAAGACAGGGGGCCTGGGGCCAACGTCCTGACTTTC. This codes for CSVEDRGPGANVLTF.

The chain combines TRBV12-3 or TRBV12-4 with TRBJ2-1, with D possibly matching TRBD1 (5 bases). Trimming stripped 4 bases from V and 3 bases from J, with 10 bases between. The CDR3 covers 14 residues. The CDR3 spells CASSSRQNYNEQFF. DNA for the CDR3: TGTGCCAGCAGTTCACGACAGAACTACAATGAGCAGTTCTTC.

This clonotype was recorded a few times. This chain uses TRBV19 with TRBJ2-3; D is ambiguous. V lost 6 bases, J lost 0 bases, and 10 bases lay in between. CDR1 and CDR2 (germline): LNHDA, SQIVND (reference sequence). This CDR3 comprises 14 residues. This CDR3 reads CASRGFHSTDTQYF. The CDR3 bases are TGTGCCAGTAGAGGGTTTCATAGCACAGATACGCAGTATTTT.

This clonotype was detected ten times or more. The chain joins TRBV3-1 to TRBJ1-2; D might be TRBD1 (5 bases). This CDR3 has 15 amino acids. In germline, CDR1 is LGHDT, CDR2 YNNKEL (reference sequence). Trimming left V 4 bases short and J 3 bases short, with 15 bases between. The CDR3 reads CASSPLWGGDYGYTF. CDR3 sequence (DNA): TGTGCCAGCAGCCCGCTTTGGGGCGGCGACTATGGCTACACCTTC. Full variable domain (rest looked up from reference TRBV3-1 and TRBJ1-2): DTAVSQTPKYLVTQMGNDKSIKCEQNLGHDTMYWYKQDSKKFLKIMFSYNNKELIINETVPNRFSPKSPDKAHLNLHINSLELGDSAVYFCASSPLWGGDYGYTFGSGTRLTVV.

The rearrangement uses TRBV19 and TRBJ2-6; no clear D gene. The CDR3 contains 15 residues. Germline loops: CDR1 LNHDA, CDR2 SQIVND (reference sequence). V lost 6 bases, J lost 0 bases, and 9 bases lay in between. CDR3 nucleotide sequence: TGTGCCAGTAGCACCCTTAGCTCTGGGGCCAACGTCCTGACTTTC. As protein: CASSTLSSGANVLTF.

V usage is TRBV29-1 and J usage is TRBJ2-7; 8 nucleotides agree with TRBD2. The CDR3 runs 11 residues. The germline CDR1 and CDR2 sequences are SQVTM and ANQGSEA. Trimming took 7 bases from V and 5 from J; bases not matched to a gene: 4. The CDR3 here is CSAAGGDEQYF. CDR3 sequence (DNA): TGCAGCGCCGCGGGAGGTGACGAGCAGTACTTC.

The CDR3 protein is CSTRTGNTGELFF. The CDR3 nucleotides read TGCAGCACCCGGACAGGGAACACCGGGGAGCTGTTTTTT. The chain is built from TRBV29-1 and TRBJ2-2; 7 nucleotides line up with TRBD1. The CDR3 covers 13 residues. The germline gives CDR1 SQVTM, CDR2 ANQGSEA. After removal of 8 bases from V and 1 base from J, the junction contained 4 bases not matched to a gene.

The sample holds a few counts of this clonotype. The gene calls are TRBV6-5 and TRBJ1-1, with D tentatively TRBD1 (5 bases). Trimming took off 0 bases at V and 3 bases at J, with 11 bases between the two ends. CDR3 length equals 15 residues. Per germline, CDR1 MNHEY and CDR2 SVGAGI. The CDR3 DNA follows: TGTGCCAGCAGTTACTCGTCGGGGCGGTACACTGAAGCTTTCTTT. This sequence encodes CASSYSSGRYTEAFF.

The chain links TRBV6-1 to TRBJ1-4, with 8 bases that match TRBD1. Germline V gene data show CDR1 as MNHNS and CDR2 as SASEGT. V was pared by 4 bases and J by 8 bases, with 3 bases of the junction left unmatched. The CDR3 length is 13 residues. The CDR3 DNA is TGTGCCAGCAGTGCCAGGGGGCGCGAAAAACTGTTTTTT. Its protein is CASSARGREKLFF.

In its sample, this clonotype was seen many times. The V call is TRBV7-8, the J call TRBJ2-7; TRBD2 agrees at 9 bases. The CDR3 is 13 amino acids. J lost 2 bases, V lost 5 bases, and 1 base had no gene match. Germline V gene sequence: CDR1 SGHVS, CDR2 FQNEAQ. CDR3 nucleotides: TGTGCCAGCAGCCGCGGGGGGGCCTACGAGCAGTACTTC. Translating it yields CASSRGGAYEQYF.

Worth noting for this clonotype: One end of the junction fails to match germline, which may point to a read error. The chain links TRBV5-1 to TRBJ1-4; tentatively, D is TRBD1 (6 bases). CDR1 is SGHRS, CDR2 YFSETQ, per germline. CDR3 length: 14 amino acids. The DNA for the CDR3 is TGTGCCAGCAGCCTCGGGCCAGGGGATGAAAAACTGTTTTTT. Residues: CASSLGPGDEKLFF.

This clonotype has a count of ten or more. The chain links TRBV30 to TRBJ2-7; weak D call: TRBD2 (5 bases). The CDR3 runs to 13 residues. V was pared by 0 bases and J by 2 bases, with 8 bases between. Germline CDR1 GTSNPN, CDR2 SVGIG (reference sequence). CDR3 nucleotides: TGTGCCTGGAGTGTACTAGGGCCCTACGAGCAGTACTTC. It yields the protein CAWSVLGPYEQYF.

This clonotype was counted ten times or more. The chain recombines TRBV2 with TRBJ1-1, with 7 positions matching TRBD1. The CDR3 runs 13 residues. The germline V gene has CDR1 SNHLY and CDR2 FYNNEI. J was trimmed by 2 bases and V by 8 bases; bases with no gene match: 5. Here the CDR3 DNA reads TGTGCCAGCCCAGACAGGGACAACACTGAAGCTTTCTTT. As protein: CASPDRDNTEAFF. Combining the CDR3 with reference TRBV2 and TRBJ1-1 gives the whole variable domain EPEVTQTPSHQVTQMGQEVILRCVPISNHLYFYWYRQILGQKVEFLVSFYNNEISEKSEIFDDQFSVERPDGSNFTLKIRSTKLEDSAMYFCASPDRDNTEAFFGQGTRLTVV.

The chain is built from TRBV4-1 and TRBJ2-1; TRBD2 agrees at 8 bases. V was pared by 3 bases and J by 4 bases, with 2 bases of the junction left unmatched. The CDR3 runs to 14 residues. From germline, CDR1 is MGHRA and CDR2 YSYEKL. This chain's CDR3 is CASSHTSGYNEQFF. The DNA of the CDR3 is TGCGCCAGCAGCCATACTAGCGGATACAATGAGCAGTTCTTC.

This clonotype was counted between two and nine times. J is TRBJ2-1 and V is TRBV7-6, with TRBD1 as a possible D gene (5 bases). V was trimmed by 1 base and J by 4 bases, leaving 8 bases between them. This CDR3 has 14 residues. Per germline, CDR1 SGHVS and CDR2 FNYEAQ. The DNA of the CDR3 is TGTGCCAGCAGCTTAGGACAGTTTTACAATGAGCAGTTCTTC. Protein: CASSLGQFYNEQFF.

This sequence joins TRBV7-3 and TRBJ2-5, with D perhaps being TRBD1 or TRBD2 (7 bases each). CDR1 and CDR2 from the germline V gene are SGHTA and FQGTGA. Deletions cut 3 bases from V and 4 bases from J, with 12 bases between. The CDR3 length is 14 residues. The CDR3 bases are TGTGCCAGCAGCTTGGGAGGGGGCGGAGAGACCCAGTACTTC. It codes for CASSLGGGGETQYF.

This clonotype came up a few times. V and J are TRBV6-1 and TRBJ2-3, with D perhaps matching TRBD2 (6 bases). V was shortened by 2 bases and J by 3 bases, with 15 bases between the two germline ends. This CDR3 is 16 amino acids long. Looked up from germline, CDR1 is MNHNS and CDR2 is SASEGT. The CDR3 is CASSERVSGGTDTQYF. CDR3 coding DNA: TGTGCCAGCAGTGAAAGGGTTAGCGGAGGGACAGATACGCAGTATTTT.

V usage is TRBV4-1 and J usage is TRBJ1-6; 8 bases line up with TRBD1. There are 14 residues in the CDR3. Germline V lookup: CDR1 MGHRA, CDR2 YSYEKL. V gave up 1 base and J gave up 9 bases; unmatched junction bases: 2. The CDR3 sequence is CASSQGTGSSPLHF. The CDR3 bases are TGCGCCAGCAGCCAAGGGACAGGGAGTTCACCCCTCCACTTT.

This clonotype was counted ten times or more. This chain links TRBV27 with TRBJ1-5, with 7 nucleotides matching TRBD1. The CDR3 is 15 amino acids. From germline, CDR1 is MNHEY and CDR2 SMNVEV (reference sequence). With 6 bases clipped from V and 1 base from J, the junction kept 6 bases outside the gene matches. CDR3 region: CASRSGGGSNQPQHF. CDR3 coding DNA: TGTGCCAGCAGATCAGGGGGGGGAAGCAATCAGCCCCAGCATTTT.

This clonotype was found many times. The chain couples TRBV11-3 to TRBJ2-1; D unresolved. The CDR3 has 12 residues. V was trimmed by 4 bases and J by 7 bases, leaving 8 bases between them. Germline V gene data show CDR1 as SGHNT and CDR2 as YENEEA. The chain's CDR3 is CASSYTGNEQFF. As DNA, the CDR3 is TGTGCCAGCAGCTATACTGGAAATGAGCAGTTCTTC.

V gene TRBV27 combines with J gene TRBJ2-2; either TRBD1 or TRBD2 may fit D (6 bases each). Between the trimmed V and J ends, which lost 2 bases and 6 bases, there was a span of 13 bases. CDR1 is MNHEY and CDR2 is SMNVEV in the germline V gene (reference sequence). The CDR3 consists of 15 residues. CDR3: CASSLSGGRAGELFF. Here the CDR3 DNA reads TGTGCCAGCAGTTTAAGTGGGGGGCGCGCCGGGGAGCTGTTTTTT.

This clonotype occurred many times. The chain recombines TRBV6-1 with TRBJ2-2; a possible D gene is TRBD2 (6 bases). V lost 5 bases and J 4 bases, leaving 14 bases between the germline ends. This CDR3 has 15 residues. Looked up from germline, CDR1 is MNHNS and CDR2 is SASEGT. CDR3 in DNA: TGTGCCAGCAGTTACCAGGGACTCGGCACCGGGGAGCTGTTTTTT. This gives the protein CASSYQGLGTGELFF.

This clonotype was picked up a small number of times. J is TRBJ2-2 and V is TRBV28, with 8 nucleotides matching TRBD2. V trimming: 6 bases; J trimming: 3 bases; junction bases outside the gene matches: 3. The CDR3 has 14 amino acids. Germline CDR1 and CDR2: MDHEN and SYDVKM. In nucleotides, the CDR3 is TGTGCCAGCAGCAGCGGGAGTGACACCGGGGAGCTGTTTTTT. As protein: CASSSGSDTGELFF.

The rearrangement joins TRBV27 to TRBJ2-7; either TRBD1 or TRBD2 may fit D (5 bases each). CDR3 size: 15 residues. Germline CDR1 reads MNHEY; CDR2 reads SMNVEV (reference sequence). Trimming removed 0 bases from V and 3 bases from J, with 12 bases in between. CDR3 amino acids: CASSLSSGAGYEQYF. CDR3 bases: TGTGCCAGCAGTTTATCATCCGGGGCAGGCTACGAGCAGTACTTC.

This clonotype was counted many times. The chain is built from TRBV28 and TRBJ2-7; D tentatively reads TRBD1 or TRBD2 (5 bases each). V was pared by 4 bases and J by 3 bases, with 10 bases between. CDR3 length: 13 residues. CDR1 is MDHEN, CDR2 SYDVKM, per germline. The CDR3, as DNA: TGTGCCAGCAGTTCCGGGACGTTCTACGAGCAGTACTTC. Its protein is CASSSGTFYEQYF.

This clonotype was counted at least ten times. As DNA, the CDR3 is TGTGCCAGCAGCAGGAGGTCGGTAGCCTACGAGCAGTACTTC. The encoded protein is CASSRRSVAYEQYF. V usage is TRBV7-8 and J usage is TRBJ2-7; maybe TRBD2 (5 bases). Trimming stripped 5 bases from V and 2 bases from J, with 13 bases between. Germline V gene lookup returns CDR1 SGHVS and CDR2 FQNEAQ. The CDR3 runs to 14 residues.